The 14 T cell receptor beta chains reported below all come from one sample, sequenced in a study of radiotherapy plus CTLA-4 blockade in lung cancer. Sequencing was performed with immunoSEQ multiplex PCR; in TCRdb, only in-frame clones are kept and a portion is missing. The data show roughly 110,000 clones, 70% to 90% seen once. This specimen consisted of peripheral blood, obtained from a patient treated with radiotherapy plus ipilimumab. These receptors came from a human donor with non-small cell lung cancer that progressed on radiotherapy plus ipilimumab. Some clones in this sample may be carry-over from other donors' samples.

The V and J genes are TRBV28 and TRBJ2-1; perhaps TRBD2 as D (5 bases). The CDR3 is 12 amino acids. In germline, CDR1 is MDHEN, CDR2 SYDVKM. CDR3 in amino acids: CVDPPLRGEQFF. The CDR3 DNA reads as TGTGTCGATCCACCCCTTCGGGGAGAGCAGTTCTTC.

The chain employs TRBV5-1 and TRBJ2-1, with 7 bases matching TRBD2. Germline values: CDR1 SGHRS, CDR2 YFSETQ. CDR3 size: 15 residues. Trimming cost V 0 bases and J 5 bases; bases outside gene matches: 5. CDR3 nucleotides: TGCGCCAGCAGCTTGGGTGGGACTACGCACAATGAGCAGTTCTTC. It is translated as CASSLGGTTHNEQFF.

This clone showed up just a few times. The rearrangement joins TRBV6-5 to TRBJ2-7, with 8 bases matching TRBD1. CDR1 and CDR2 from the germline V gene are MNHEY and SVGAGI. The CDR3 has 15 amino acids. After removal of 1 base from V and 4 bases from J, the junction contained 6 bases not matched to a gene. CDR3 sequence (DNA): TGTGCCAGCAGTTACTATCACAGGACAGGGTACGAGCAGTACTTC. This encodes CASSYYHRTGYEQYF.

The rearrangement links TRBV14 to TRBJ1-2; no firm D call. The CDR3 is made up of 13 amino acids. Trimming shortened V by 3 bases and J by 4 bases, and 9 bases separated the two germline ends. Germline V gene sequence: CDR1 SGHDN, CDR2 FVKESK. The CDR3 nucleotides read TGTGCCAGCAGCCAGGATAGGATCTATGGCTACACCTTC. Amino acid sequence: CASSQDRIYGYTF. The whole variable domain, filled in from reference TRBV14 and TRBJ1-2, reads EAGVTQFPSHSVIEKGQTVTLRCDPISGHDNLYWYRRVMGKEIKFLLHFVKESKQDESGMPNNRFLAERTGGTYSTLKVQPAELEDSGVYFCASSQDRIYGYTFGSGTRLTVV.

The chain combines TRBV5-6 with TRBJ1-5; D remains unclear. This CDR3 is built from 15 residues. Looked up from germline, CDR1 is SGHDT and CDR2 is YYEEEE. The V gene lost 0 bases and the J gene lost 0 bases, with 7 bases spanning the gap. The CDR3 sequence is CASSLESYSNQPQHF. The CDR3 bases are TGTGCCAGCAGCTTGGAAAGCTATAGCAATCAGCCCCAGCATTTT.

This clone has just a few counts. This chain uses TRBV19 with TRBJ2-1; D might be TRBD1 or TRBD2, each matching 7 bases. Germline V gene data show CDR1 as LNHDA and CDR2 as SQIVND (reference sequence). The V end lost 4 bases, the J end lost 9 bases, and 22 bases lay between the germline ends. This CDR3 contains 16 residues. CDR3 loop: CASSTLDREGSGEQFF. CDR3 in DNA: TGTGCCAGTAGTACCTTAGACAGGGAGGGCTCTGGTGAGCAGTTCTTC.

This clone was counted between two and nine times. One end of the junction is discordant with germline, which a read error may explain. This same CDR3 is encoded by further DNA sequences in the sample. The chain has TRBV5-4 and TRBJ2-6; D is perhaps TRBD2 (5 bases). The CDR3 spans 16 residues. Germline lookup yields CDR1 SGHNT and CDR2 YYREEE (reference sequence). For the CDR3, the DNA is TGCGCCAGCAGCCAAGAAGCGGCCTCTGGGGCCAACGTCCTGACTTTC. It codes for CASSQEAASGANVLTF. The full variable domain, completed using reference TRBV5-4 and TRBJ2-6, is ETGVTQSPTHLIKTRGQQVTLRCSSQSGHNTVSWYQQALGQGPQFIFQYYREEENGRGNFPPRFSGLQFPNYSSELNVNALELDDSALYLCASSQEAASGANVLTFGAGSRLTVL.

The chain carries TRBV18 and TRBJ1-2; 10 bases map to TRBD1. From germline, CDR1 is KGHSH and CDR2 LQKENI. Germline trimming cut 4 bases from V and 6 bases from J; bases unmatched to any gene: 8. This CDR3 contains 15 residues. CDR3: CASSRETGGDDGYTF. The CDR3 DNA reads as TGTGCCAGCTCACGAGAGACAGGGGGCGATGATGGCTACACCTTC.

The rearrangement links TRBV5-1 to TRBJ2-2; D not resolved. The CDR3 totals 14 residues. The V and J ends lost 0 bases and 6 bases respectively, with 9 bases between them. From germline, CDR1 is SGHRS and CDR2 YFSETQ. The CDR3 DNA is TGCGCCAGCAGCTTGGGTGGCGGCGCCGGGGAGCTGTTTTTT. Amino acid sequence: CASSLGGGAGELFF.

This clone has only one observation. Here the CDR3 reads CASSLTAGGRDTQYF. DNA of the CDR3: TGTGCCAGCAGTCTAACAGCGGGGGGGCGGGATACGCAGTATTTT. This chain links TRBV7-2 with TRBJ2-3; 10 nucleotides agree with TRBD2. Germline-derived CDR1 and CDR2 are SGHTA and FQGNSA. The CDR3 extends over 15 amino acids. V shed 6 bases, J shed 6 bases, and the junction held 9 bases outside the gene matches.

The chain uses TRBV11-2 and TRBJ2-6, with TRBD1 matching over 8 bases. Germline values: CDR1 SGHAT, CDR2 FQNNGV. The CDR3 is 18 residues long. V trimming: 5 bases; J trimming: 1 base; junction bases outside the gene matches: 10. CDR3 in DNA: TGTGCCAGCAGCCCCCGGACAGGGAGAGCTTCTGGGGCCAACGTCCTGACTTTC. It translates to CASSPRTGRASGANVLTF.

The chain uses TRBV4-1 and TRBJ1-4; D unresolved. CDR1 and CDR2 (germline): MGHRA, YSYEKL. CDR3 length: 16 amino acids. Deletions cut 1 base from V and 2 bases from J, with 11 bases between. CDR3 bases: TGCGCCAGCAGCCAAGCGAATTTATTTACTAATGAAAAACTGTTTTTT. The encoded protein is CASSQANLFTNEKLFF.

V and J are TRBV27 and TRBJ2-7; TRBD1 aligns across 7 bases. This CDR3 is built from 16 residues. V was pared by 5 bases and J by 7 bases, with 17 bases of the junction left unmatched. CDR1 and CDR2 (germline): MNHEY, SMNVEV (reference sequence). The chain's CDR3 is CASSPSLGQYPLEQYF. CDR3 DNA: TGTGCCAGCAGTCCTTCCTTGGGACAGTACCCCCTGGAGCAGTACTTC.

The chain couples TRBV5-4 to TRBJ1-3; D ambiguous. V dropped 0 bases and J dropped 0 bases, with 7 bases sitting between them. This CDR3 is 15 amino acids long. Germline V gives CDR1 SGHNT, CDR2 YYREEE (reference sequence). CDR3 region: CASSLDALSGNTIYF. CDR3 bases: TGTGCCAGCAGCTTGGACGCGCTCTCTGGAAACACCATATATTTT. Complete variable domain (other parts from reference TRBV5-4 and TRBJ1-3): ETGVTQSPTHLIKTRGQQVTLRCSSQSGHNTVSWYQQALGQGPQFIFQYYREEENGRGNFPPRFSGLQFPNYSSELNVNALELDDSALYLCASSLDALSGNTIYFGEGSWLTVV.